This entry lists 32 T cell receptor beta chains sequenced from one sample in a study of shared clonotypes between healthy human individuals. Assay used: immunoSEQ multiplex PCR; TCRdb lists only in-frame clones, some missing. The table includes around 1,000,000 clones, around 77% detected once. The sequencing input was memory CD4+ T cells from PBMCs. Subset specified: CD45RA-negative fraction. Receptors were obtained from a man in his late teens or twenties in good health. Some clones in this sample may be carry-over from other donors' samples.

The chain combines TRBV6-1 with TRBJ2-1; 7 bases match TRBD2. The V gene end was trimmed by 1 base and the J gene end by 8 bases; junction bases not matched to a gene: 8. Germline V gene lookup returns CDR1 MNHNS and CDR2 SASEGT. The CDR3 totals 15 residues. For the CDR3, the DNA is TGTGCCAGCAGTGAAGTAGCGGGTTGGCCAGATGAGCAGTTCTTC. Translating gives CASSEVAGWPDEQFF.

The genes are TRBV4-1 and TRBJ2-5; D may be TRBD2 (5 bases). The CDR3 covers 13 residues. Germline values: CDR1 MGHRA, CDR2 YSYEKL. Between the trimmed V and J ends, which lost 2 bases and 4 bases, there was a span of 8 bases. CDR3 in amino acids: CASSQLAGETQYF. The CDR3 DNA reads as TGCGCCAGCAGCCAACTTGCGGGAGAGACCCAGTACTTC.

The V call is TRBV7-3, the J call TRBJ2-2, with TRBD1 identical over 9 bases. The CDR3 has 15 amino acids. V shed 5 bases, J shed 7 bases, and the junction held 8 bases outside the gene matches. The germline CDR1 and CDR2 sequences are SGHTA and FQGTGA. DNA of the CDR3: TGTGCCAGCAGCCCCCGGGACAGGGCTCTCGGGGAGCTGTTTTTT. It encodes CASSPRDRALGELFF. Full variable domain (rest looked up from reference TRBV7-3 and TRBJ2-2): GAGVSQTPSNKVTEKGKYVELRCDPISGHTALYWYRQSLGQGPEFLIYFQGTGAADDSGLPNDRFFAVRPEGSVSTLKIQRTERGDSAVYLCASSPRDRALGELFFGEGSRLTVL.

CDR3 in amino acids: CASSIVGTEQPQHF. The DNA for the CDR3 is TGTGCCAGTAGTATAGTGGGGACGGAGCAGCCCCAGCATTTT. The rearrangement joins TRBV19 to TRBJ1-5; D is perhaps TRBD1 (5 bases). The CDR3 consists of 14 residues. V gave up 1 base and J gave up 7 bases, with 11 bases separating them. Germline CDR1 LNHDA, CDR2 SQIVND (reference sequence).

The chain combines TRBV15 with TRBJ1-1; D gene ambiguous. Germline V lookup: CDR1 LNHNV, CDR2 YYDKDF (reference sequence). The CDR3 has 15 amino acids. V was cut by 1 base and J by 1 base, with 10 bases left in between. CDR3 loop: CATSRGEMGNTEAFF. DNA for the CDR3: TGTGCCACCAGCAGAGGGGAGATGGGGAACACTGAAGCTTTCTTT.

This clone was recorded once. V usage is TRBV4-1 and J usage is TRBJ1-1, with a possible D match to TRBD1 (5 bases). Looked up from germline, CDR1 is MGHRA and CDR2 is YSYEKL. There are 13 residues in the CDR3. Deletions cut 5 bases from V and 5 bases from J, with 12 bases between. CDR3 bases: TGCGCCAGCAGCGGGCAGGGAAAGACTGAAGCTTTCTTT. Protein: CASSGQGKTEAFF.

This rearrangement joins TRBV7-9 to TRBJ1-4; 8 bases map to TRBD1. Germline CDR1 is SEHNR and CDR2 is FQNEAQ (reference sequence). The CDR3 totals 15 residues. The trim removed 5 bases at V and 4 bases at J, leaving 6 bases unmatched. DNA of the CDR3: TGTGCCAGCAGCCGAGGACAGGGACTTAATGAAAAACTGTTTTTT. This translates into CASSRGQGLNEKLFF.

The chain carries TRBV7-6 and TRBJ2-5; 11 bases map to TRBD2. V lost 0 bases and J lost 0; bases outside the gene matches: 6. Germline V gene sequence: CDR1 SGHVS, CDR2 FNYEAQ. The CDR3 length is 18 residues. CDR3 DNA sequence: TGTGCCAGCAGCTTAGCGCTCAGGACTAGCGGGTACCAAGAGACCCAGTACTTC. The encoded protein is CASSLALRTSGYQETQYF. Based on the CDR3 plus reference TRBV7-6 and TRBJ2-5, the full variable domain is GAGVSQSPRYKVTKRGQDVALRCDPISGHVSLYWYRQALGQGPEFLTYFNYEAQQDKSGLPNDRFSAERPEGSISTLTIQRTEQRDSAMYRCASSLALRTSGYQETQYFGPGTRLLVL.

This clone has more than one count but fewer than ten. V usage is TRBV6-6 and J usage is TRBJ2-7; D perhaps matches TRBD2 (6 bases). CDR1 MNHNY and CDR2 SVGAGI come from the germline V gene (reference sequence). The CDR3 loop spans 13 amino acids. The ends were cut back, 5 bases at V and 6 bases at J, with 14 bases in the middle. As DNA, the CDR3 is TGTGCCAGCAGTCGGGTCGGGCGGGGCGAGCAGTACTTC. This sequence encodes CASSRVGRGEQYF.

Comments on this clone: The sample holds other DNA sequences that translate to the same CDR3. V and J are TRBV7-2 and TRBJ1-4; TRBD1 aligns across 9 bases. Germline CDR1 SGHTA, CDR2 FQGNSA. The V and J ends lost 5 bases and 5 bases, in that order; junction bases with no gene match: 3. CDR3 length: 14 residues. The CDR3 bases are TGTGCCAGCAGCCGGGACAGGGCCAATGAAAAACTGTTTTTT. This encodes CASSRDRANEKLFF.

The chain has TRBV4-3 and TRBJ2-7; 7 nucleotides match TRBD2. V was pared by 4 bases and J by 3 bases, with 3 bases of the junction left unmatched. Germline loops: CDR1 LGHNA, CDR2 YSLEER. This CDR3 contains 13 residues. The CDR3 sequence: CASSRGGGYEQYF. CDR3 bases: TGCGCCAGCAGCCGCGGCGGGGGCTACGAGCAGTACTTC.

The chain is built from TRBV7-2 and TRBJ1-4, with D unresolved. Trimming removed 6 bases from V and 7 bases from J, with 12 bases in between. Germline V gene lookup returns CDR1 SGHTA and CDR2 FQGNSA. The CDR3 has 13 residues. CDR3 in DNA: TGTGCCAGCAGGCGACAATCGGGTGAAAAACTGTTTTTT. This gives the protein CASRRQSGEKLFF. Based on the CDR3 plus reference TRBV7-2 and TRBJ1-4, the full variable domain is GAGVSQSPSNKVTEKGKDVELRCDPISGHTALYWYRQSLGQGLEFLIYFQGNSAPDKSGLPSDRFSAERTGGSVSTLTIQRTQQEDSAVYLCASRRQSGEKLFFGSGTQLSVL.

This clone showed up just a few times. The V gene is TRBV9, the J gene TRBJ1-5, with TRBD1 matching 8 bases. The length of the CDR3 is 14 residues. Losses at the gene ends were 4 bases for V and 5 bases for J; bases not matched to a gene: 5. Germline CDR1 is SGDLS and CDR2 is YYNGEE. CDR3 loop: CASSLTGVDQPQHF. CDR3 bases: TGTGCCAGCAGCCTGACAGGGGTCGATCAGCCCCAGCATTTT.

The V call is TRBV4-2, the J call TRBJ2-3; no clear D. V gave up 2 bases and J gave up 2 bases, with 5 bases separating them. The CDR3 is 13 amino acids. Germline V gene lookup returns CDR1 LGHNA and CDR2 YNFKEQ. The CDR3 sequence is CASSQRLTDTQYF. The CDR3 DNA is TGTGCCAGCAGCCAACGACTCACAGATACGCAGTATTTT.

The chain has TRBV10-3 and TRBJ2-7; 10 nucleotides match TRBD1. This CDR3 has 16 residues. J lost 4 bases, V lost 5 bases, and 11 bases had no gene match. The germline V gene encodes CDR1 ENHRY and CDR2 SYGVKD. Here the CDR3 DNA reads TGTGCCATCAGTACCTCCGGGACAGGGGTTGGGTACGAGCAGTACTTC. Translating it yields CAISTSGTGVGYEQYF.

In its sample, this clone was seen once. The chain uses TRBV6-5 and TRBJ2-5, with D hard to call. V lost 6 bases and J 7 bases, leaving 12 bases between the germline ends. Germline loops: CDR1 MNHEY, CDR2 SVGAGI. The CDR3 has 12 residues. The CDR3 loop is CASSPRVGTQYF. The DNA of the CDR3 is TGTGCCAGCAGCCCCCGGGTCGGGACCCAGTACTTC.

The chain links TRBV19 to TRBJ1-1; TRBD1 might be the D (5 bases). Trimming pared 2 bases from V and 0 bases from J, leaving 7 bases between. The CDR3 has 14 amino acids. The V gene's germline CDR1 is LNHDA and CDR2 SQIVND (reference sequence). CDR3 amino acids: CASSIRQMNTEAFF. CDR3 nucleotide sequence: TGTGCCAGTAGTATACGACAGATGAACACTGAAGCTTTCTTT.

The rearrangement links TRBV11-3 to TRBJ2-1; D is uncertain. Trimming pared 1 base from V and 4 bases from J, leaving 17 bases between. The germline V gene has CDR1 SGHNT and CDR2 YENEEA. The CDR3 is 17 residues long. CDR3 protein: CASSLGSRRAVYNEQFF. CDR3 DNA: TGTGCCAGCAGCTTAGGTTCCCGGCGAGCCGTTTACAATGAGCAGTTCTTC.

The chain carries TRBV6-4 and TRBJ2-1; TRBD2 agrees at 9 bases. The V gene's germline CDR1 is MRHNA and CDR2 SNTAGT. The ends lost 8 bases at V and 4 bases at J; junction bases unmatched: 6. This CDR3 has 14 residues. CDR3 sequence (DNA): TGTGCCAGCTCAACTAGCGGGCAGTACAATGAGCAGTTCTTC. Translating gives CASSTSGQYNEQFF.

The J gene is TRBJ2-6, the V gene TRBV19; possibly TRBD1 or TRBD2 for D (6 bases each). The germline V gene has CDR1 LNHDA and CDR2 SQIVND (reference sequence). This CDR3 is 19 amino acids long. V lost 4 bases and J lost 1, with 20 bases in between. Written as DNA, the CDR3 is TGTGCCAGTAGTAGGTCGGGGGCGTCTAGCCGTTCTGGGGCCAACGTCCTGACTTTC. Protein sequence: CASSRSGASSRSGANVLTF.

The chain has TRBV10-3 and TRBJ2-5; TRBD2 matches at 7 bases. Unmatched junction bases numbered 12, after V lost 6 bases and J lost 5 bases. In germline, CDR1 is ENHRY, CDR2 SYGVKD. The length of the CDR3 is 15 residues. CDR3 coding DNA: TGTGCCATCAGCCGGGACGGGGGGAAAGGGGAGACCCAGTACTTC. Its protein product is CAISRDGGKGETQYF.

The chain links TRBV18 to TRBJ2-2; D call uncertain. V was cut by 3 bases and J by 5 bases, with 13 bases left in between. Per germline, CDR1 KGHSH and CDR2 LQKENI. The CDR3 consists of 15 residues. CDR3: CASSPRERSTGELFF. CDR3 nucleotides: TGTGCCAGCTCACCCCGTGAGCGTTCGACCGGGGAGCTGTTTTTT.

The chain combines TRBV5-5 with TRBJ2-3, with 7 bases aligning to TRBD1. The CDR3 spans 15 residues. V lost 3 bases, J lost 4 bases, and 8 bases stayed unmatched. The germline gives CDR1 SGHKS, CDR2 YYEKEE (reference sequence). CDR3: CASSSEPTGADTQYF. The DNA of the CDR3 is TGTGCCAGCAGCTCCGAACCAACAGGGGCAGATACGCAGTATTTT.

About this clone: The same CDR3 arises from other DNA sequences in this sample as well. The rearrangement links TRBV7-2 to TRBJ2-3; D unclear. The CDR3 consists of 14 residues. V was trimmed by 1 base and J by 1 base, leaving 6 bases between them. Germline CDR1 SGHTA, CDR2 FQGNSA. The DNA of the CDR3 is TGTGCCAGCAGCTTAGTAGGCGGCACAGATACGCAGTATTTT. Amino acids: CASSLVGGTDTQYF. Looking up the rest from reference TRBV7-2 and TRBJ2-3 gives the full variable domain: GAGVSQSPSNKVTEKGKDVELRCDPISGHTALYWYRQSLGQGLEFLIYFQGNSAPDKSGLPSDRFSAERTGGSVSTLTIQRTQQEDSAVYLCASSLVGGTDTQYFGPGTRLTVL.

The rearrangement uses TRBV10-3 and TRBJ1-2; D is possibly TRBD1 (5 bases). Germline V lookup: CDR1 ENHRY, CDR2 SYGVKD. This CDR3 has 14 residues. V was cut by 0 bases and J by 4 bases, with 9 bases left in between. This CDR3 is CAISESRQIYGYTF. The CDR3 DNA sequence: TGTGCCATCAGTGAGTCACGACAGATCTATGGCTACACCTTC.

This clone was recorded at least ten times. J is TRBJ1-3 and V is TRBV30, with D uncertain. Between the trimmed V and J ends, which lost 5 bases and 6 bases, there was a span of 11 bases. The germline V gene has CDR1 GTSNPN and CDR2 SVGIG (reference sequence). The CDR3 totals 12 residues. CDR3 coding DNA: TGTGCCTGGTCACCACGGGCAAACACCATATATTTT. The encoded protein is CAWSPRANTIYF. Full variable domain (missing parts from reference TRBV30 and TRBJ1-3): SQTIHQWPATLVQPVGSPLSLECTVEGTSNPNLYWYRQAAGRGLQLLFYSVGIGQISSEVPQNLSASRPQDRQFILSSKKLLLSDSGFYLCAWSPRANTIYFGEGSWLTVV.

V gene TRBV18 combines with J gene TRBJ2-7; D remains unclear. With 2 bases removed from V and 3 bases from J, the gap between germline ends came to 8 bases. This CDR3 has 13 residues. Germline V gene data show CDR1 as KGHSH and CDR2 as LQKENI. The CDR3 protein is CASSPDQNYEQYF. The CDR3 region has the DNA TGTGCCAGCTCACCAGACCAAAACTACGAGCAGTACTTC.

The V and J genes are TRBV11-2 and TRBJ1-2; D perhaps matches TRBD1 (6 bases). CDR1 is SGHAT, CDR2 FQNNGV, per germline. The CDR3 consists of 14 residues. V lost 5 bases and J lost 2, with 12 bases in between. CDR3: CASSPTGGNYGYTF. The CDR3 bases are TGTGCCAGCAGCCCCACGGGGGGCAACTATGGCTACACCTTC.

The chain is built from TRBV7-3 and TRBJ2-3; D may be TRBD1 or TRBD2 (5 bases each). The CDR3 is 14 residues long. The V and J ends lost 3 bases and 4 bases respectively, with 11 bases between them. Per the germline V gene, CDR1 is SGHTA and CDR2 is FQGTGA. CDR3 amino acids: CASSFRMGADTQYF. CDR3 bases: TGTGCCAGCAGCTTCCGAATGGGGGCAGATACGCAGTATTTT.

The rearrangement uses TRBV25-1 and TRBJ2-7, with 8 positions matching TRBD2. CDR1 and CDR2 from the germline V gene are MGHDK and SYGVNS. This CDR3 spans 14 amino acids. V shed 3 bases and J 3 bases; nucleotides not matched to a gene: 4. The CDR3 is CASSDRGGGYEQYF. The CDR3 DNA follows: TGTGCCAGCAGTGATCGGGGGGGAGGCTACGAGCAGTACTTC.

This chain links TRBV5-3 with TRBJ2-3; D is undetermined. TRBV5-3 counts as an open reading frame of uncertain function. The V end lost 2 bases, the J end lost 8 bases, and 9 bases lay between the germline ends. This CDR3 spans 12 amino acids. The CDR3 region is CARSFVHTTQYF. The CDR3 DNA follows: TGTGCCAGAAGCTTTGTGCATACTACGCAGTATTTT.

This clone was observed once. The V and J genes are TRBV5-1 and TRBJ2-1; 10 bases align to TRBD2. Germline CDR1 is SGHRS and CDR2 is YFSETQ. Trimming at V came to 4 bases and at J to 2 bases, leaving 6 bases not matched to a gene. The CDR3 runs 16 residues. DNA for the CDR3: TGCGCCAGCAGCCCGCTAGCGGGGGTCCCCTACAATGAGCAGTTCTTC. Translating gives CASSPLAGVPYNEQFF.